The 14 T cell receptor beta chains below all came from one sample that was sequenced in a study of patients and donors after allogeneic stem cell transplantation. One entry per CDR3 protein results from TCRdb running MiXCR on the RT-PCR reads. Seen here are around 150,000 distinct CDR3 sequences, about 36% observed once, and the top ten hold roughly 52%. The sample was blood, either unsorted or a sorted T cell fraction (not recorded which). The receptors here all came from a human donor who was either an allogeneic HSCT recipient or a stem cell or donor lymphocyte infusion donor (not recorded which). It is not recorded whose cells these are; they may come from a transplant donor.

This clonotype has only a few counts. V is TRBV5-1 and J is TRBJ2-3, with 8 positions matching TRBD1. V was clipped by 4 bases and J by 1 base; unmatched bases: 5. Germline CDR1 and CDR2: SGHRS and YFSETQ. The CDR3 runs 15 residues. CDR3 residues: CASSLDRVGTDTQYF. The CDR3, as DNA: TGCGCCAGCAGCCTGGACAGGGTTGGCACAGATACGCAGTATTTT. Full variable domain (remainder filled in from reference TRBV5-1 and TRBJ2-3): KAGVTQTPRYLIKTRGQQVTLSCSPISGHRSVSWYQQTPGQGLQFLFEYFSETQRNKGNFPGRFSGRQFSNSRSEMNVSTLELGDSALYLCASSLDRVGTDTQYFGPGTRLTVL.

The sample holds a few counts of this clonotype. V and J are TRBV10-3 and TRBJ2-3; no clear D gene. This CDR3 has 10 residues. CDR1 ENHRY and CDR2 SYGVKD come from the germline V gene. Trimming stripped 8 bases from V and 3 bases from J, with 3 bases between. CDR3 DNA sequence: TGTGCCATCGGGACAGATACGCAGTATTTT. Protein product: CAIGTDTQYF.

This rearrangement joins TRBV12-3 or TRBV12-4 to TRBJ2-7, with 7 bases aligning to TRBD2. This CDR3 has 14 amino acids. The junction had 9 bases not matched to a gene; V was cut back by 6 bases and J by 4 bases. CDR3 region: CASSRDPGGYEQYV. DNA of the CDR3: TGTGCCAGCAGCCGGGACCCGGGAGGTTACGAGCAGTACGTC.

This clonotype appeared once. The chain couples TRBV24-1 to TRBJ1-5; 7 bases fit TRBD1. Germline CDR1 KGHDR, CDR2 SFDVKD. CDR3 length: 16 residues. The ends lost 2 bases at V and 6 bases at J; junction bases unmatched: 9. The chain's CDR3 is CATSDSGRGMGQPQHF. Here the CDR3 DNA reads TGTGCCACCAGTGATTCGGGCAGGGGGATGGGTCAGCCCCAGCATTTT.

V usage is TRBV4-2 and J usage is TRBJ1-6; TRBD1 matches at 9 bases. Germline CDR1 is LGHNA and CDR2 is YNFKEQ. V lost 2 bases, J lost 8 bases, and 1 base stayed unmatched. CDR3 length equals 14 residues. The CDR3 sequence is CASSQRDRDSPLHF. DNA of the CDR3: TGTGCCAGCAGCCAACGGGACAGGGATTCACCCCTCCACTTT.

This clonotype was seen a handful of times. The chain uses TRBV12-3 or TRBV12-4 and TRBJ1-5; 8 bases are shared with TRBD1. The CDR3 has 15 residues. V shed 6 bases, J shed 2 bases, and the junction held 6 bases outside the gene matches. CDR3 protein: CASSSTGQGNQPQHF. The DNA of the CDR3 is TGTGCCAGCAGCTCAACGGGACAGGGCAATCAGCCCCAGCATTTT.

This clonotype turned up a few times. This chain joins TRBV6-2 or TRBV6-3 and TRBJ2-5, with D uncertain. CDR1 and CDR2 from the germline V gene are MNHEY and SVGEGT. The V gene lost 2 bases and the J gene lost 9 bases, with 10 bases spanning the gap. The CDR3 covers 12 residues. CDR3 nucleotides: TGTGCCAGCAGTTACCAAATCGATCCCCAGTACTTC. Amino acids: CASSYQIDPQYF.

The rearrangement links TRBV24-1 to TRBJ2-3; D remains ambiguous. Trimming removed 7 bases from V and 2 bases from J, with 9 bases in between. CDR1 and CDR2 (germline): KGHDR, SFDVKD. The CDR3 is 13 residues long. CDR3 sequence reads: CATRAVLTDTQYF. The CDR3 DNA sequence: TGTGCCACCAGGGCGGTTCTCACAGATACGCAGTATTTT.

The chain joins TRBV6-6 to TRBJ1-3; D gene ambiguous. The CDR3 sequence is 14 residues long. Germline CDR1 and CDR2: MNHNY and SVGAGI (reference sequence). Trimming stripped 6 bases from V and 0 bases from J, with 9 bases between. The chain's CDR3 is CASRETVSGNTIYF. DNA for the CDR3: TGTGCCAGCAGAGAGACGGTCTCTGGAAACACCATATATTTT.

The chain joins TRBV28 to TRBJ1-1; D unresolved. Trimming shortened V by 5 bases and J by 0 bases, and 16 bases separated the two germline ends. Germline V lookup: CDR1 MDHEN, CDR2 SYDVKM. This CDR3 is 16 amino acids long. CDR3 bases: TGTGCCAGCAGTCCTCTCGCGCGCAGCATGAACACTGAAGCTTTCTTT. Its translation: CASSPLARSMNTEAFF. Using reference TRBV28 and TRBJ1-1 for the parts outside the CDR3, the full variable domain is DVKVTQSSRYLVKRTGEKVFLECVQDMDHENMFWYRQDPGLGLRLIYFSYDVKMKEKGDIPEGYSVSREKKERFSLILESASTNQTSMYLCASSPLARSMNTEAFFGQGTRLTVV.

CDR3 sequence reads: CASISGIEAFF. CDR3 in DNA: TGTGCCAGCATCTCGGGGATTGAAGCTTTCTTT. This sequence joins TRBV6-2 or TRBV6-3 and TRBJ1-1; no firm D call. V dropped 7 bases and J dropped 7 bases, with 10 bases sitting between them. This CDR3 contains 11 residues. Germline V gene sequence: CDR1 MNHEY, CDR2 SVGEGT.

This clonotype was detected only once. The chain couples TRBV10-3 to TRBJ1-1; tentatively, D is TRBD1 (6 bases). Per germline, CDR1 ENHRY and CDR2 SYGVKD. The CDR3 is 13 amino acids. Trimming cost V 10 bases and J 4 bases, with 16 bases left between them. DNA of the CDR3: TGTGCCACCTCTACAGGGTCGGGCACTGAAGCTTTCTTT. Translation gives CATSTGSGTEAFF.

V and J are TRBV2 and TRBJ1-2; D gene unclear. V was trimmed by 3 bases and J by 4 bases, leaving 0 bases between them. The CDR3 is 10 amino acids. The germline CDR1 and CDR2 sequences are SNHLY and FYNNEI. CDR3 loop: CASSDYGYTF. The CDR3 DNA sequence: TGTGCCAGCAGTGACTATGGCTACACCTTC.

The chain employs TRBV28 and TRBJ1-1; TRBD1 might be the D (5 bases). Germline V gene sequence: CDR1 MDHEN, CDR2 SYDVKM. The CDR3 consists of 14 residues. V dropped 7 bases and J dropped 0 bases, with 12 bases sitting between them. CDR3 coding DNA: TGTGCCAGCACCCTCGGGGGTATGAACACTGAAGCTTTCTTT. This sequence encodes CASTLGGMNTEAFF. Based on the CDR3 plus reference TRBV28 and TRBJ1-1, the full variable domain is DVKVTQSSRYLVKRTGEKVFLECVQDMDHENMFWYRQDPGLGLRLIYFSYDVKMKEKGDIPEGYSVSREKKERFSLILESASTNQTSMYLCASTLGGMNTEAFFGQGTRLTVV.